The text below deals with one T cell receptor (beta chain). Original handling: Amplification of reference gene primers provided the estimated nucleated cell counts. Sequencing was performed with immunoSEQ multiplex PCR; in TCRdb, only in-frame clones are kept and a portion is missing. D and trimming come from the DNA, and the V and J calls and clone size come from that table. In the table there are hundreds of thousands of clones, about 90% of which are singletons. The data stem from a study of blood T cell repertoires in COVID-19. This CDR3 is 11 amino acids long. CDR1 SGHTA and CDR2 FQGNSA come from the germline V gene. V lost 3 bases to trimming and J lost 8 bases, with 8 bases between them. Cohorts were determined from participant-reported clinical history.

The genes are TRBV7-2 and TRBJ2-7; weak D call: TRBD1 (6 bases). The sequenced sample was PBMCs or T cells enriched from blood (not recorded which). This TCR derives from a middle-aged man in a cohort exposed to, infected with or recovered from COVID-19 (not recorded which). CDR3 nucleotide sequence: TGTGCCAGCAGCTTTACAGGGAAGCAGTACTTC. Translating it yields CASSFTGKQYF.